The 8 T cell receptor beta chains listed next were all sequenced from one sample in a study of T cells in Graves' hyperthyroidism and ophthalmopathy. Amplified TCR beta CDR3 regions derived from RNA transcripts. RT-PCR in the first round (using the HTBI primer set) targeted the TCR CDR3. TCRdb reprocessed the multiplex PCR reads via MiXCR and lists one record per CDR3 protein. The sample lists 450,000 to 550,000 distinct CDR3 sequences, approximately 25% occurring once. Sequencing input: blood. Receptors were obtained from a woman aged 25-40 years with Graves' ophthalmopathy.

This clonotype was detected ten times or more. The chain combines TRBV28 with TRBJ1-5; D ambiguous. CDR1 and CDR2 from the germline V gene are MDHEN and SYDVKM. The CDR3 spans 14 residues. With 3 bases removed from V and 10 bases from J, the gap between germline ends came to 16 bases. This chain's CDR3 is CASSFRVRVGPQHF. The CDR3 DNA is TGTGCCAGCAGTTTCCGGGTACGGGTAGGACCCCAGCATTTT.

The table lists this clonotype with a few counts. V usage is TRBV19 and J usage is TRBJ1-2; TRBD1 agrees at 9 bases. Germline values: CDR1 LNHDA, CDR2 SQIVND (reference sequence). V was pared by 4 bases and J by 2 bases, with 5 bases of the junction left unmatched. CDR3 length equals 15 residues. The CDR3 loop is CASSTAGTGNYGYTF. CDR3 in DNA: TGTGCCAGTAGTACCGCCGGGACAGGGAACTATGGCTACACCTTC.

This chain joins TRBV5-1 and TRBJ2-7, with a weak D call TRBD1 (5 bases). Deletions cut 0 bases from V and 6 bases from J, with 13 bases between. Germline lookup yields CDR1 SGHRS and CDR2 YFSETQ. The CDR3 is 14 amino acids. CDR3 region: CASSLVPTVSEQYF. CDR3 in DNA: TGCGCCAGCAGCTTGGTTCCGACAGTAAGCGAGCAGTACTTC.

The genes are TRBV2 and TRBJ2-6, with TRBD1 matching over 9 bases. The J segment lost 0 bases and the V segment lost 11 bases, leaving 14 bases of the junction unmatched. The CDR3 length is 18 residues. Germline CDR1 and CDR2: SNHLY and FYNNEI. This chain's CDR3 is CAGAFRDRVTSGANVLTF. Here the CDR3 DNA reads TGTGCCGGCGCCTTCCGGGACAGGGTAACCTCTGGGGCCAACGTCCTGACTTTC. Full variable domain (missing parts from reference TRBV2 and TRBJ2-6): EPEVTQTPSHQVTQMGQEVILRCVPISNHLYFYWYRQILGQKVEFLVSFYNNEISEKSEIFDDQFSVERPDGSNFTLKIRSTKLEDSAMYFCAGAFRDRVTSGANVLTFGAGSRLTVL.

CDR3 sequence (DNA): TGTGCCAGTAGTATTGCTCTGGGCTCCTACGAGCAGTACTTC. Protein product: CASSIALGSYEQYF. The chain is built from TRBV19 and TRBJ2-7; D is unclear. The CDR3 extends over 14 amino acids. The germline V gene has CDR1 LNHDA and CDR2 SQIVND (reference sequence). V was cut by 3 bases and J by 0 bases, with 9 bases left in between.

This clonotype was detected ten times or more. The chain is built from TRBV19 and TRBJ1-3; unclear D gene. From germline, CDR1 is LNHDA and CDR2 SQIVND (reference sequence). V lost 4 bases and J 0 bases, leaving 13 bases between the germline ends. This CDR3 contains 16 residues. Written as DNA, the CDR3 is TGTGCCAGTAGTACCCCCTCCGCCGGCTCTGGAAACACCATATATTTT. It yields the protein CASSTPSAGSGNTIYF.

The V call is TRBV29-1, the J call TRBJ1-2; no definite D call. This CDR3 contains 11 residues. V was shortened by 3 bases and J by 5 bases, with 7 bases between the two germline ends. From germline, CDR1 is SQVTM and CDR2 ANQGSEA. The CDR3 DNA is TGCAGCGTTGATGGAGGATATGGCTACACCTTC. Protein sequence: CSVDGGYGYTF.

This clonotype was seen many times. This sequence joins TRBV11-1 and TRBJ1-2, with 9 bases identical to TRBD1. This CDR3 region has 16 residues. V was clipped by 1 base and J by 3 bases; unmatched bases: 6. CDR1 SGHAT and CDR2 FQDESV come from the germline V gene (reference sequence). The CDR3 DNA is TGTGCCAGCAGCTTAGGCCTGGGACAGGGCGACTATGGCTACACCTTC. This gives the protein CASSLGLGQGDYGYTF.